The 12 T cell receptor beta chains presented below share a single source sample, sequenced in a study of blood T cell repertoires in COVID-19. Generated by immunoSEQ multiplex PCR, the TCRdb table keeps only in-frame clones and is missing some. This table has 90,000 or so clones, 75% to 90% appearing once. Sequenced sample: peripheral blood. These receptors all come from a man older than 75 with active or convalescent COVID-19.

This rearrangement joins TRBV18 to TRBJ1-1, with a possible D match to TRBD1 (6 bases). Between the trimmed V and J ends, which lost 3 bases and 0 bases, there was a span of 8 bases. The CDR3 is 14 residues long. CDR1 is KGHSH, CDR2 LQKENI, per germline. The CDR3 DNA is TGTGCCAGCTCACCGCGACAGGTGAACACTGAAGCTTTCTTT. Residues: CASSPRQVNTEAFF.

The V call is TRBV28, the J call TRBJ2-5, with a possible D match to TRBD2 (5 bases). The CDR3 has 13 amino acids. V lost 6 bases, J lost 5 bases, and 13 bases lay in between. Germline V gives CDR1 MDHEN, CDR2 SYDVKM. The CDR3 region is CASSVGSPETQYF. The CDR3, as DNA: TGTGCCAGCAGCGTGGGGAGTCCCGAGACCCAGTACTTC. The full variable domain, with the rest looked up from reference TRBV28 and TRBJ2-5, is DVKVTQSSRYLVKRTGEKVFLECVQDMDHENMFWYRQDPGLGLRLIYFSYDVKMKEKGDIPEGYSVSREKKERFSLILESASTNQTSMYLCASSVGSPETQYFGPGTRLLVL.

This chain links TRBV28 with TRBJ1-4; possible D gene TRBD1, 6 bases. The CDR3 extends over 13 amino acids. The V end lost 5 bases, the J end lost 7 bases, and 11 bases lay between the germline ends. Germline CDR1 and CDR2: MDHEN and SYDVKM. CDR3 DNA: TGTGCCAGCAGTGGGGGACAACTTGAAAAACTGTTTTTT. This sequence encodes CASSGGQLEKLFF. Full variable domain (outside the CDR3, taken from reference TRBV28 and TRBJ1-4): DVKVTQSSRYLVKRTGEKVFLECVQDMDHENMFWYRQDPGLGLRLIYFSYDVKMKEKGDIPEGYSVSREKKERFSLILESASTNQTSMYLCASSGGQLEKLFFGSGTQLSVL.

The chain recombines TRBV18 with TRBJ2-3; 9 nucleotides line up with TRBD1. This CDR3 has 14 amino acids. V lost 2 bases, J lost 6 bases, and 3 bases stayed unmatched. Germline assignment: CDR1 KGHSH and CDR2 LQKENI. The CDR3 region is CASSPAGTGDTQYF. Here the CDR3 DNA reads TGTGCCAGCTCACCAGCCGGGACAGGGGATACGCAGTATTTT.

The chain uses TRBV10-3 and TRBJ1-5; D uncertain. Germline V gene sequence: CDR1 ENHRY, CDR2 SYGVKD. The CDR3 runs 14 residues. The V and J ends lost 8 bases and 5 bases respectively, with 16 bases between them. In DNA form, the CDR3 reads TGTGCCATCGGGGAGACACTCTTTTATCAGCCCCAGCATTTT. Encoded protein: CAIGETLFYQPQHF.

The gene calls are TRBV30 and TRBJ1-2; 8 bases are a match to TRBD1. With V trimmed by 0 bases and J by 7 bases, 7 bases remained unmatched. The CDR3 loop spans 14 amino acids. Germline lookup yields CDR1 GTSNPN and CDR2 SVGIG (reference sequence). The CDR3 region is CAWSVDRGPFGYTF. The CDR3 region has the DNA TGTGCCTGGAGTGTAGACAGGGGACCCTTTGGCTACACCTTC. The full variable domain, rest sourced from reference TRBV30 and TRBJ1-2, is SQTIHQWPATLVQPVGSPLSLECTVEGTSNPNLYWYRQAAGRGLQLLFYSVGIGQISSEVPQNLSASRPQDRQFILSSKKLLLSDSGFYLCAWSVDRGPFGYTFGSGTRLTVV.

The rearrangement links TRBV6-2 or TRBV6-3 to TRBJ1-5; TRBD1 agrees at 10 bases. Germline CDR1 and CDR2: MNHEY and SVGEGT. The length of the CDR3 is 17 residues. The V segment lost 3 bases and the J segment 0 bases; nucleotides outside the gene matches: 5. CDR3 nucleotide sequence: TGTGCCAGCAGTTATCGGACAGGGGGGAATAGCAATCAGCCCCAGCATTTT. Its translation is CASSYRTGGNSNQPQHF.

This chain joins TRBV6-5 and TRBJ1-5; TRBD1 matches 11 bases. The ends lost 9 bases at V and 2 bases at J; junction bases unmatched: 3. Germline assignment: CDR1 MNHEY and CDR2 SVGAGI. This CDR3 spans 14 amino acids. The CDR3 DNA reads TGTGCCAGTGGACAGGGGGCCGGCAATCAGCCCCAGCATTTT. It translates to CASGQGAGNQPQHF.

The chain employs TRBV4-1 and TRBJ2-3; a possible D gene is TRBD2 (6 bases). With 4 bases removed from V and 1 base from J, the gap between germline ends came to 9 bases. CDR3 length: 14 residues. Germline V gene sequence: CDR1 MGHRA, CDR2 YSYEKL. In DNA, the CDR3 is TGCGCCAGCAGCCCCCAGCGGGGCACAGATACGCAGTATTTT. It encodes CASSPQRGTDTQYF.

V usage is TRBV28 and J usage is TRBJ1-2; maybe TRBD1 (5 bases). Germline V gene lookup returns CDR1 MDHEN and CDR2 SYDVKM. The length of the CDR3 is 14 residues. V lost 1 base, J lost 3 bases, and 9 bases lay in between. CDR3 sequence reads: CASSLFVQDYGYTF. The CDR3, as DNA: TGTGCCAGCAGTTTATTTGTACAGGACTATGGCTACACCTTC.

The chain employs TRBV29-1 and TRBJ1-5, with 9 bases matching TRBD1. This CDR3 has 14 amino acids. V dropped 6 bases and J dropped 4; count of bases not matched to a gene: 7. The germline V gene has CDR1 SQVTM and CDR2 ANQGSEA. The CDR3 coding sequence is TGCAGCGTAACCGGGACAGGGTCAAATCAGCCCCAGCATTTT. It encodes CSVTGTGSNQPQHF.

The gene calls are TRBV6-5 and TRBJ2-1, with 7 bases aligning to TRBD2. The CDR3 loop spans 14 amino acids. Germline V gene lookup returns CDR1 MNHEY and CDR2 SVGAGI. Trimming at V came to 6 bases and at J to 0 bases, leaving 2 bases not matched to a gene. Here the CDR3 reads CASRASGSYNEQFF. CDR3 nucleotides: TGTGCCAGCAGAGCTAGCGGCTCCTACAATGAGCAGTTCTTC.